This T cell receptor beta chain comes out of a study of T cell repertoires in cytomegalovirus infection. Study-wide context: Peptides in the study included HLA-C-restricted and HLA-B-restricted CMV epitopes.

Study-level results: The ex vivo response showed dominance by HLA-C-restricted CMV-specific TCR beta clonotypes.

Losses at the gene ends were 4 bases for V and 5 bases for J; bases not matched to a gene: 10. Per the germline V gene, CDR1 is SGHNT and CDR2 is YYREEE (reference sequence). This CDR3 comprises 15 residues. From the reads, TCRdb called clonotypes with MiXCR, one entry per CDR3 protein. This table has approximately 990,000 distinct CDR3 sequences, about a third appearing once. Comments on this clonotype: Antigen specificity is unknown.

The clonotype originates from a human donor in good health (CMV status not recorded). Some clones in this sample may be carry-over from other donors' samples. This chain connects TRBV5-4 to TRBJ2-7, with 9 positions matching TRBD2. This specimen consisted of cultured CD8+ T cells from PBMCs, obtained from culture after CMV antigen stimulation. The CDR3 DNA reads as TGTGCCAGCAGCACGGGGGGCGGGGGGGCCCACGAGCAGTACTTC. It codes for CASSTGGGGAHEQYF.